A single sample gave rise to the 3 T cell receptor beta chains below, sequenced in a study of shared clonotypes between healthy human individuals. The assay was immunoSEQ multiplex PCR, and TCRdb's table has in-frame clones only and misses some. The sample has 1,100,000 or so clones, approximately 78% seen once. Sequenced input: memory CD4+ T cells from PBMCs. Subset given: CD45RA-negative fraction. These receptors originate from a young man in good health. Some clones in this sample may be carry-over from other donors' samples.

The J gene is TRBJ2-1, the V gene TRBV28, with a weak D call TRBD1 (6 bases). The germline V gene encodes CDR1 MDHEN and CDR2 SYDVKM. The V and J ends lost 7 bases and 2 bases respectively, with 12 bases between them. CDR3 size: 14 residues. The chain's CDR3 is CASNPPGAYNEQFF. The CDR3, as DNA: TGTGCCAGCAACCCCCCAGGGGCCTACAATGAGCAGTTCTTC.

CDR3 nucleotide sequence: TGTGCCAGCTCACCACGTCCAGACCCTCAAGAGACCCAGTACTTC. Translated: CASSPRPDPQETQYF. The rearrangement uses TRBV18 and TRBJ2-5, with D unresolved. Germline V lookup: CDR1 KGHSH, CDR2 LQKENI. The V end was cut by 1 base, the J end by 2 bases, with 11 bases between. The CDR3 has 15 amino acids.

As to this clone: The same CDR3 arises from other DNA sequences in this sample as well. V gene TRBV2 combines with J gene TRBJ1-2, with 8 nucleotides matching TRBD1. Germline loops: CDR1 SNHLY, CDR2 FYNNEI. The CDR3 covers 14 residues. V lost 4 bases and J lost 2; bases outside the gene matches: 3. CDR3 DNA: TGTGCCAGCAGTGGAGGGACAGGAAACTATGGCTACACCTTC. Amino acids: CASSGGTGNYGYTF.